This T cell receptor (beta chain) was captured in a study of T cell responses to AZD1222 COVID-19 vaccine. Regarding the study as a whole: Mostly white British, mostly female donors; authors suggested clonal diversity may be underestimated.

Generated by immunoSEQ multiplex PCR, the TCRdb table keeps only in-frame clones and is missing some. This table holds some 47,000 clones, 83% found once. As regards this clone: Its target is unknown.

Here the sequenced sample was peripheral blood, taken on day 0 of AZD1222 vaccination. The source is an adult in good health.

The CDR3 DNA reads TGCGCCAGCAGCCAGGGTCTTTCCTACGAGCAGTACTTC. Translation: CASSQGLSYEQYF. The gene calls are TRBV4-3 and TRBJ2-7; no reliable D call. This CDR3 has 13 amino acids. Germline V gene data show CDR1 as LGHNA and CDR2 as YSLEER. Trimming left V 3 bases short and J 1 base short, with 7 bases between.